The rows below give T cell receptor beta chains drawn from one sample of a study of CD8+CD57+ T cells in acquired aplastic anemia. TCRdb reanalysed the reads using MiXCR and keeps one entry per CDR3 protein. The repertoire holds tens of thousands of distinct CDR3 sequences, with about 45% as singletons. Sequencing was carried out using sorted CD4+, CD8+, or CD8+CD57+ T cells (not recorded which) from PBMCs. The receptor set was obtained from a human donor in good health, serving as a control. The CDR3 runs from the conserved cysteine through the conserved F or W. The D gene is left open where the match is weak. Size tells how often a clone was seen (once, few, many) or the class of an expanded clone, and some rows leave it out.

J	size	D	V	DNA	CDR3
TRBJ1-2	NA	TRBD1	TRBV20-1	TGCAGTGCTAGAGAGACAGGGTTCCCTGGCTACACCTTC	CSARETGFPGYTF
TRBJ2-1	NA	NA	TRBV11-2	TGTGCCAGCAGCTTGGGTCTCAGGGCGGATGAGCAGTTCTTC	CASSLGLRADEQFF
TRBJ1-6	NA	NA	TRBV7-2	TGTGCCAGCAGCTCCCCAGGCTCCTATAATTCACCCCTCCACTTT	CASSSPGSYNSPLHF
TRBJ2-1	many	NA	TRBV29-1	TGCAGCTCCGACTGCCCGGGGGGCGAGGGCAATGAGCAGTTCTTC	CSSDCPGGEGNEQFF
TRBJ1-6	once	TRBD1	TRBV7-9	TGTGCCAGCAGTTCGGACAGGGCACTTTCACCCCTCCACTTT	CASSSDRALSPLHF
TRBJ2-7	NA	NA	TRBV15	TGTGCCACCAGCAGAAGGGGCGCTTGGGCCGAGCAGTACTTC	CATSRRGAWAEQYF
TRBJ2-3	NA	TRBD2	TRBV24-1	TGTGCCACCAGTGATTCCGGGGGGGACTACACAGATACGCAGTATTTT	CATSDSGGDYTDTQYF
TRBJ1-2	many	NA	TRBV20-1	TGCAGTGCTAGAGGCCAGAGCGGCTACACCTTC	CSARGQSGYTF
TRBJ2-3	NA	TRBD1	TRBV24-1	TGTGCCACCAGTGGGGACAGGGGCACAGGTACGCAGTATTTT	CATSGDRGTGTQYF
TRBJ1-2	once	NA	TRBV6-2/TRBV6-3	TGTGCCAGCAGTCACGACCCAACAGGGACCCTAGGCTATGGCTACACCTTC	CASSHDPTGTLGYGYTF
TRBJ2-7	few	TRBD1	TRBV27	TGTGCCAGCAGTACCTCGAGACAGGGTATTTCCTCCTACGAGCAGTACTTC	CASSTSRQGISSYEQYF
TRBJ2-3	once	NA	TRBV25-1	TGTGCCAGCAGCTATAGCCGGGACACAGATACGCAGTATTTT	CASSYSRDTDTQYF
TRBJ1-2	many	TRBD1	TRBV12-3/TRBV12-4	TGTGCCAGCAGTTCTCCGGGACAGGGGGACTACACCTTC	CASSSPGQGDYTF
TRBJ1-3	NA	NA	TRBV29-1	TGCAGCGTTAGGGGGACCTCTGGAAACACCATATATTTT	CSVRGTSGNTIYF
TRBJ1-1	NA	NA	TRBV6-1	TGTGCCAGCAGTGAGATGAACACTGAAGCTTTCTTT	CASSEMNTEAFF
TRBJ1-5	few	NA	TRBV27	TGTGCCAGCAGTTTAGAGAATAGCAATCAGCCCCAGCATTTT	CASSLENSNQPQHF
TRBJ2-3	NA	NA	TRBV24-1	TGTGCCACCAGTGATCGCCAGTTTACAGATACGCAGTATTTT	CATSDRQFTDTQYF
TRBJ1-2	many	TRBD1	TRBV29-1	TGCAGCGTTGATCGGCAGGGGGGTGGCTACACCTTC	CSVDRQGGGYTF
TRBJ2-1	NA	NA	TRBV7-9	TGTGCCAGCAGCTTGTTGGCTGAGCAGTTCTTC	CASSLLAEQFF
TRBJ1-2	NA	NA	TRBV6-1	TGTGCCAGCAGTGAATCCGACGAAACCCCCGATGGCTGCACCTTC	CASSESDETPDGCTF
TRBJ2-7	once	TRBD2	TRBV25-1	TGTGCCAGCAGCGGAAGCGGGAGAGTTGCCGAGCAGTACTTC	CASSGSGRVAEQYF
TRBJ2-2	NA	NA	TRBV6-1	TGTGCCAGCAGTGACAGGGACACCGGGGAGCCGTTCTTT	CASSDRDTGEPFF
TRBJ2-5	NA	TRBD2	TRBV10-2	TGCGCCAGCAGCCACTTGGGGTTCGGGGGGGCCGATGAGACCCAGTACTTC	CASSHLGFGGADETQYF
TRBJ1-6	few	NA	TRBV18	TGTGCCAGCTCACCACCTTTAGAAAATTCACCCCTCCACTTT	CASSPPLENSPLHF
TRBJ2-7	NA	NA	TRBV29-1	TGCAGCGCCGAAGGGGACCGGGGGTACGAGCAGTACTTC	CSAEGDRGYEQYF
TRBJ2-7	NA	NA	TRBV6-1	TGTGCCAGCAGTGAAACAGAATCGTACGAGCAGTACTTC	CASSETESYEQYF
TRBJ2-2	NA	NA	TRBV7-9	TGTGCCAGCAGCGTAGCCTACAGGGACGGGGAGCTGTTTTTT	CASSVAYRDGELFF